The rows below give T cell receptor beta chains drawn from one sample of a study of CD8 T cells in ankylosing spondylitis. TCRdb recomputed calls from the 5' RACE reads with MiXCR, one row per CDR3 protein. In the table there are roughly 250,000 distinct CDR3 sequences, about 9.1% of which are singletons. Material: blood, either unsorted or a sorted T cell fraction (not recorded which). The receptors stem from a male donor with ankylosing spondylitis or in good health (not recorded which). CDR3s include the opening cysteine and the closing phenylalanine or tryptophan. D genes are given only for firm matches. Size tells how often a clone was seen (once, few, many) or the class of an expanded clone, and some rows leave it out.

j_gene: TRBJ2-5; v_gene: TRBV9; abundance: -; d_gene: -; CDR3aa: CASSGPGQQETQYF; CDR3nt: TGTGCCAGCAGCGGACCCGGACAGCAAGAGACCCAGTACTTC
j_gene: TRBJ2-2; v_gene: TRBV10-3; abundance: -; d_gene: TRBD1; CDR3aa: CAISLTGAHTGELFF; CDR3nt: TGTGCCATCAGTCTGACAGGGGCCCACACCGGGGAGCTGTTTTTT
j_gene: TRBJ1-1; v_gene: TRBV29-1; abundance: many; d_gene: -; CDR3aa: CSVQRGDINTEAFF; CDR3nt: TGCAGCGTTCAAAGGGGAGATATAAACACTGAAGCTTTCTTT
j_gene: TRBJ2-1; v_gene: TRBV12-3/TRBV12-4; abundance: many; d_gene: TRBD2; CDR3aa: CASSAGLAAYNEQFF; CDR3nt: TGTGCCAGCAGTGCCGGACTAGCAGCCTACAATGAGCAGTTCTTC
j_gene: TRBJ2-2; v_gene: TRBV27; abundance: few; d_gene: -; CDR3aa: CASSRATGTGELFF; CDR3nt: TGTGCCAGCAGTCGAGCGACGGGGACCGGGGAGCTGTTTTTT
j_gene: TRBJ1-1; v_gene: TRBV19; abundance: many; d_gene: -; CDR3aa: CACFRGTEAFF; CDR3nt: TGTGCCTGCTTCCGGGGTACTGAAGCTTTCTTT
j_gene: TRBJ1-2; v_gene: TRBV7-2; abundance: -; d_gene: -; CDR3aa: CASSLATASGYTF; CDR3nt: TGTGCCAGCAGCTTAGCCACAGCATCAGGCTACACCTTC
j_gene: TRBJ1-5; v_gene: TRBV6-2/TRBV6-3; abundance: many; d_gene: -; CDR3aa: CASSEGQPQHF; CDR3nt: TGTGCCAGCAGTGAAGGACAGCCCCAGCATTTT
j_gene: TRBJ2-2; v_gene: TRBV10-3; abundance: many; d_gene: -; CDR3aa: CAISADTGELFF; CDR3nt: TGTGCCATCAGCGCCGACACCGGGGAGCTGTTTTTT
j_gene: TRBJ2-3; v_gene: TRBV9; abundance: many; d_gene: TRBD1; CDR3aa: CASSPGGETDTQYF; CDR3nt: TGTGCCAGCAGTCCAGGGGGCGAGACAGATACGCAGTATTTT
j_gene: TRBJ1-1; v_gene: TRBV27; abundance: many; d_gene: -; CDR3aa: CASSPPGLNTEAFF; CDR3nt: TGTGCCAGCAGTCCCCCGGGTTTGAACACTGAAGCTTTCTTT
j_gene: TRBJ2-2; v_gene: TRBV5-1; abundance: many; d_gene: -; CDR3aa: CASSSWTAANTGELFF; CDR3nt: TGCGCCAGCAGCTCATGGACAGCCGCGAACACCGGGGAGCTGTTTTTT
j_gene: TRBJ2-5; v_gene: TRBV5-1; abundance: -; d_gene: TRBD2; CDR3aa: CASSLTSGGPETQYF; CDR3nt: TGCGCCAGCAGCTTGACTAGCGGGGGGCCAGAGACCCAGTACTTC
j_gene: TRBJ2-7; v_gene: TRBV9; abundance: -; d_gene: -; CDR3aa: CASSPGVRFSYEQYF; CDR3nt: TGTGCCAGCAGCCCGGGGGTCCGGTTCTCCTACGAGCAGTACTTC
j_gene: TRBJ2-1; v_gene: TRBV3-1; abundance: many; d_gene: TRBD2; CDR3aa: CASTEWGTKGNEQFF; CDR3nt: TGTGCCAGCACCGAATGGGGGACTAAAGGGAATGAGCAGTTCTTC
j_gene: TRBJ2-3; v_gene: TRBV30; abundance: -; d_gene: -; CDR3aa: CAWRASVPDTQYF; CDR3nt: TGTGCCTGGAGGGCTAGCGTCCCAGATACGCAGTATTTT
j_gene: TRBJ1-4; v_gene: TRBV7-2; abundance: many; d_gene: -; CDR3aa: CASSVTGRTEKLFF; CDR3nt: TGTGCCAGCAGTGTGACCGGCAGAACTGAAAAACTGTTTTTT
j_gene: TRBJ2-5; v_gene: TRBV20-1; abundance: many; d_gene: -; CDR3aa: CSARRSDSSQETQYF; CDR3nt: TGCAGTGCTAGAAGGTCCGACTCGTCGCAAGAGACCCAGTACTTC
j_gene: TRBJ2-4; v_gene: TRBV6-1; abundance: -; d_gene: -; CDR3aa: CASRVSTLAKNIQYF; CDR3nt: TGTGCCAGCAGGGTTTCCACCCTAGCCAAAAACATTCAGTACTTC
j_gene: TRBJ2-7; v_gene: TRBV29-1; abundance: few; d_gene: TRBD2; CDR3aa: CSVAGGSSYEQYF; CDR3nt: TGCAGCGTTGCCGGGGGGTCTTCCTACGAGCAGTACTTC
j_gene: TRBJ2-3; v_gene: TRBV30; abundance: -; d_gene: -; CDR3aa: CAWSVLGRPEQADTQYF; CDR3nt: TGTGCCTGGAGTGTATTGGGCAGACCCGAGCAGGCCGATACGCAGTATTTT
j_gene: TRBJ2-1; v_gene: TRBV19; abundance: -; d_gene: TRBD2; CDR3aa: CASSIRKTSGHNEQFF; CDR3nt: TGTGCCAGTAGTATTCGTAAGACTAGCGGTCACAATGAGCAGTTCTTC
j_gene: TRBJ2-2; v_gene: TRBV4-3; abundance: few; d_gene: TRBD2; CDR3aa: CASSWGGDLTGELFF; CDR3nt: TGCGCCAGCAGCTGGGGGGGGGACCTCACCGGGGAGCTGTTTTTT
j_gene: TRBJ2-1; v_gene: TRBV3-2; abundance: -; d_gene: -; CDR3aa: CACCQALLGTSGSYNEQFF; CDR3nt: TGTGCCTGCTGCCAAGCCCTACTCGGGACTAGCGGGAGCTACAATGAGCAGTTCTTC
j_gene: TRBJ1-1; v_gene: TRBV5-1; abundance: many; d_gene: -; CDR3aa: CASSLDHRPNTEAFF; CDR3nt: TGCGCCAGCAGCTTGGATCACAGGCCGAACACTGAAGCTTTCTTT
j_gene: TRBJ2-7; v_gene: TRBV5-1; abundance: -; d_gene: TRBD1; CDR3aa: CASRPFSGTGAYEQYF; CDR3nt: TGCGCCAGCAGGCCTTTTTCCGGGACAGGAGCCTACGAGCAGTACTTC
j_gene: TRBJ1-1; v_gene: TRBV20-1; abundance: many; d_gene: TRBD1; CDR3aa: CSARQGANTEAFF; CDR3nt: TGCAGTGCTAGACAGGGGGCGAACACTGAAGCTTTCTTT
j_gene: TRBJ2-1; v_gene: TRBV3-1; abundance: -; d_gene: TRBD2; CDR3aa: CACSQGLAGSSYNEQFF; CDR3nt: TGTGCCTGCTCCCAAGGACTAGCGGGAAGCTCCTACAATGAGCAGTTCTTC
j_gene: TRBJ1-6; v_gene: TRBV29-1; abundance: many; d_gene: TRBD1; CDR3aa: CSVGTGSNSPLHF; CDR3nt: TGCAGCGTTGGGACAGGGAGTAATTCACCCCTCCACTTT
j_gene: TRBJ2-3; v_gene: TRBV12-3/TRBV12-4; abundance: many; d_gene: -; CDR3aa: CANHFGDTQYF; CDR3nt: TGTGCCAACCATTTCGGAGATACGCAGTATTTT
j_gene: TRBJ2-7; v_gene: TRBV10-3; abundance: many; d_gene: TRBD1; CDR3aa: CATNSATGGGAEQYF; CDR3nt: TGTGCCACGAATTCAGCCACAGGGGGAGGTGCCGAGCAGTACTTC
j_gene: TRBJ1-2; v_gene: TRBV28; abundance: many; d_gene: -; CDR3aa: CASSPTNYGYTF; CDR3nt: TGTGCCAGCAGCCCCACTAACTATGGCTACACCTTC
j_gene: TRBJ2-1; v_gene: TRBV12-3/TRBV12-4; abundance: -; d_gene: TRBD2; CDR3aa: CASSPGLAGADEQFF; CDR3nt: TGTGCCAGCAGTCCCGGGCTAGCGGGAGCGGATGAGCAGTTCTTC
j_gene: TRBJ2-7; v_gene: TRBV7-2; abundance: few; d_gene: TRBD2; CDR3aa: CASSLLPRSGGEQYF; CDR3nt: TGTGCCAGCAGCTTACTCCCGAGGTCGGGGGGCGAGCAGTACTTC
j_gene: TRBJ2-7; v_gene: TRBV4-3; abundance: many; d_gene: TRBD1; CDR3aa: CASSRGTGPSYEQYF; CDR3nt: TGCGCCAGCAGCCGGGGGACAGGTCCCTCCTACGAGCAGTACTTC
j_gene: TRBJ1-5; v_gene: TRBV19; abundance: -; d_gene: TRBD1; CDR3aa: CASNDRDLNQPQHF; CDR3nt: TGTGCCAGTAATGACAGGGATCTAAATCAGCCCCAGCATTTT
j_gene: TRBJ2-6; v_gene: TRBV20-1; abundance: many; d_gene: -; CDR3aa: CSARLGSGANVLTF; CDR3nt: TGCAGTGCTAGACTGGGCTCTGGGGCCAACGTCCTGACTTTC
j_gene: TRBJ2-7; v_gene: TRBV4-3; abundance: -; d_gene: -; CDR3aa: CASSQDMGPSEQYF; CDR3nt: TGCGCCAGCAGCCAAGATATGGGGCCCAGCGAGCAGTACTTC
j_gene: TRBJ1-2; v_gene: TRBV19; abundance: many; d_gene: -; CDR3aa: CASNHREGHGYTF; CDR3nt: TGTGCCAGTAACCACCGGGAGGGGCATGGCTACACCTTC
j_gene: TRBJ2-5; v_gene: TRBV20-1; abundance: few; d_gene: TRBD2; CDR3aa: CSASRPSGKGETQYF; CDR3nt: TGCAGTGCTAGTAGGCCTAGCGGGAAGGGAGAGACCCAGTACTTC
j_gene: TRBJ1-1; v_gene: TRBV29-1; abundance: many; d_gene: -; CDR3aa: CSVAPPGAGTEAFF; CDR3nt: TGCAGCGTGGCCCCTCCGGGGGCAGGCACTGAAGCTTTCTTT
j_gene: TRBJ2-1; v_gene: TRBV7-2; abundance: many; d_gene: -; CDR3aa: CASSLAFNRKYNEQFF; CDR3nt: TGTGCCAGCAGCTTAGCGTTTAATCGGAAGTACAATGAGCAGTTCTTC
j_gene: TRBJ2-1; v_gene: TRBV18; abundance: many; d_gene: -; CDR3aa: CASSLAAYNEQFF; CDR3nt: TGTGCCAGCTCACTAGCGGCGTACAATGAGCAGTTCTTC
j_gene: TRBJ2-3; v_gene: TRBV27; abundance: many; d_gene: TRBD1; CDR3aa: CASSWTGQPLTDTQYF; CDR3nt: TGTGCCAGCAGTTGGACGGGACAGCCACTAACAGATACGCAGTATTTT
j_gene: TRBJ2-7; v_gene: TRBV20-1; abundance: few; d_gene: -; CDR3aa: CSARGGTSYEQYF; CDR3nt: TGCAGTGCTAGAGGTGGCACGAGCTACGAGCAGTACTTC
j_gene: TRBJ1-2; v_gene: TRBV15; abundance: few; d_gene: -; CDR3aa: CATSRDGTAVDGGYTF; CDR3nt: TGTGCCACCAGCAGAGATGGCACAGCCGTGGACGGTGGCTACACCTTC
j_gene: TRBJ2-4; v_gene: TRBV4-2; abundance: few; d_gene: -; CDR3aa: CASSQVGGIQYF; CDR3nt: TGTGCCAGCAGCCAAGTGGGGGGCATTCAGTACTTC